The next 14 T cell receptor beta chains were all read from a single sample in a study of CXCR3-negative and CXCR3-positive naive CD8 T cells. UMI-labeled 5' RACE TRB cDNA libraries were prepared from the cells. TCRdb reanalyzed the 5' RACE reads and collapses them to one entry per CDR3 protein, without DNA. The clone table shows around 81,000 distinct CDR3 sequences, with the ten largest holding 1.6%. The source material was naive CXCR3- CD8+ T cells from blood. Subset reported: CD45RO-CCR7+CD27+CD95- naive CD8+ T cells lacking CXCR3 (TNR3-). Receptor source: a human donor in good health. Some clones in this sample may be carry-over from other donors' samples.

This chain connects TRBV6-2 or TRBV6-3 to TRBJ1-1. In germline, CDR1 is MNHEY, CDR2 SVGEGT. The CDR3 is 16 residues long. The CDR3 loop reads CASSLTKGLGNTEAFF.

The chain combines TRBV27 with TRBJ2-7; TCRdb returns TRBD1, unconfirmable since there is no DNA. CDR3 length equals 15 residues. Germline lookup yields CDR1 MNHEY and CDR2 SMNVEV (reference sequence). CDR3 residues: CASSSVTSTSYEQYF.

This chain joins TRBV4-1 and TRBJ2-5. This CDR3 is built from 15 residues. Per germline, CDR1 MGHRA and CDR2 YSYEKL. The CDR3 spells CASSQDVEHQETQYF.

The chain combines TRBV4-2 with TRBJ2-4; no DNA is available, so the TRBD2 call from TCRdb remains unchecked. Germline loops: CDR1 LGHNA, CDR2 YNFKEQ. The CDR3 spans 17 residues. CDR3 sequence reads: CASSQVLGTEAKNIQYF.

The CDR3 loop reads CASSNTYQGGRWYIQYF. The rearrangement links TRBV7-9 to TRBJ2-4; TCRdb reports TRBD1, a call that lacks DNA to check it against. The CDR3 runs 17 residues. CDR1 is SEHNR and CDR2 is FQNEAQ in the germline V gene (reference sequence).

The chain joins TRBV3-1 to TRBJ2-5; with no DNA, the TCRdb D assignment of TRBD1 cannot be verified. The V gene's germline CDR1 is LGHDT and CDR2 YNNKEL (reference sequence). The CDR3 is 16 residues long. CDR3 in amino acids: CASSPDRGSGEETQYF.

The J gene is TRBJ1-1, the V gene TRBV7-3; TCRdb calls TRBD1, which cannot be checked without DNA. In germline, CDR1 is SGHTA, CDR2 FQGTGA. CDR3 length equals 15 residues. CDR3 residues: CASSYVQGGNTEAFF.

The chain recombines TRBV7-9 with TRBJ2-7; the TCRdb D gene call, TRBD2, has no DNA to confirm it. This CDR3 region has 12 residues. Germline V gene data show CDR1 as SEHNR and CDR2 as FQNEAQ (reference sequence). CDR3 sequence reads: CASSGGNYEQYF.

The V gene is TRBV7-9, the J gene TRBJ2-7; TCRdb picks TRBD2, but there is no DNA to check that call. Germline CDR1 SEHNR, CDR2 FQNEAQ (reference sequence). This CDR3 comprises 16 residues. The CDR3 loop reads CASSSRAGGPGYEQYF.

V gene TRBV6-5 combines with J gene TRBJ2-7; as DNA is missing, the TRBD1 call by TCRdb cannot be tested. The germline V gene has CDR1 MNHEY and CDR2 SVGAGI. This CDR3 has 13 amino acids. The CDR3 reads CAVGDRGFAEQYF.

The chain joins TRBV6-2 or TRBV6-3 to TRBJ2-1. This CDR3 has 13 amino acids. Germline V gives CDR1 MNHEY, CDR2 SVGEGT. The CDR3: CASRMGLASEQFF.

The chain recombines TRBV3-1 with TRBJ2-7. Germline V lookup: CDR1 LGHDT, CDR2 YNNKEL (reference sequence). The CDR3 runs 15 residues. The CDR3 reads CASSQDMRPIYEQYF.

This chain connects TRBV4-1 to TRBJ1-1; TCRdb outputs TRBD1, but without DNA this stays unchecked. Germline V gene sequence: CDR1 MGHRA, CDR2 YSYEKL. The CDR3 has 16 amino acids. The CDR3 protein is CASRNTQGAKNTEAFF.

The CDR3 spells CASSQQGPVSETQYF. V is TRBV14 and J is TRBJ2-5; TCRdb outputs TRBD1, but without DNA this stays unchecked. Looked up from germline, CDR1 is SGHDN and CDR2 is FVKESK. This CDR3 region has 15 residues.